The clone carrying this T cell receptor (beta chain) has more than one count but fewer than ten. A single record per CDR3 protein comes from TCRdb applying MiXCR to the 5' RACE reads. The data show nearly 55,000 distinct CDR3 sequences, over 15% seen once. The clonotype originates from a female donor with breast cancer. Sequenced material: naive CD4+ T cells sorted from blood. Documented subset: naive CD4+ T cells, CD4+CD45RA+CD25-.

In DNA, the CDR3 is TGTGCCAGCAGTTTTGCGGGACAGGGAAGCACAGATACGCAGTATTTT. Encoded protein: CASSFAGQGSTDTQYF. The J gene is TRBJ2-3, the V gene TRBV27, with TRBD1 matching over 9 bases. The germline V gene encodes CDR1 MNHEY and CDR2 SMNVEV (reference sequence). The CDR3 is 16 amino acids. J lost 0 bases, V lost 3 bases, and 4 bases had no gene match.